This TCR beta chain was found in a study of T cell changes during pregnancy in multiple sclerosis. Assay used: immunoSEQ multiplex PCR; TCRdb lists only in-frame clones, some missing. The repertoire has 50,000 to 60,000 clones, approximately 90% of them found once; the top ten carry roughly 0.54%. V shed 0 bases and J shed 4 bases, with 7 bases lying between them. Per germline, CDR1 GTSNPN and CDR2 SVGIG (reference sequence). This CDR3 is 13 amino acids long. Sequencing used CD4+ T cells from peripheral blood mononuclear cells, obtained in the first trimester of pregnancy. The genes are TRBV30 and TRBJ1-5; D is unclear. This clonotype was obtained from a female donor with multiple sclerosis, enrolled in a pregnancy study. DNA for the CDR3: TGTGCCTGGAGTGTATTGCGTAATCAGCCCCAGCATTTT. Protein sequence: CAWSVLRNQPQHF.